This TCR beta chain was documented in a study of cytomegalovirus exposure and HLA in healthy donors. PCR primers comprised 60 Vbeta and 13 Jbeta primers. Assay used: immunoSEQ multiplex PCR; TCRdb lists only in-frame clones, some missing. The sample holds around 210,000 clones, around four fifths seen once. Broader study findings: Cytomegalovirus status, reportedly, was diagnosed with high specificity and sensitivity by the classifier.

Looked up from germline, CDR1 is SEHNR and CDR2 is FQNEAQ (reference sequence). CDR3 length: 12 residues. Of note for this clone: Its cognate antigen is unknown. One end of the junction varies from germline; a read error may be responsible.

The source material was PBMCs. The source of this sequence is a boy under 18 in good health and CMV-seronegative. The chain is built from TRBV7-9 and TRBJ2-7; D is unclear. Written as DNA, the CDR3 is TGTTCCAGCAGCTCAAAACAAAGCGAGCAGTACTTC. As protein: CSSSSKQSEQYF.